One sample yielded the 9 T cell receptor beta chains listed below, sequenced in a study of T cell repertoires in cytomegalovirus infection (dated by TCRdb to the late 2010s). Antigens of these TCRs are unknown. The sample's treatment or condition label, decoded: in vitro stimulation with specific CMV peptide epitopes to enrich CMV-specific T cells. Sequencer: Illumina HiSeq 1500. TCRdb passed the public sequencing reads through fastp at Q25 and MiXCR, retaining productive beta sequences. One record per CDR3 amino acid sequence lists the most common genes and DNA. This sample is represented by about 330,000 distinct CDR3 sequences; about 35% of them were singletons. The leading ten clones occupy about 13% of the sample. The starting material was cultured PBMCs, obtained from culture after CMV antigen stimulation. All receptors come from a human donor in good health (CMV status not recorded). Some clones in this sample may be carry-over from other donors' samples.

This clonotype was found a few times. The genes are TRBV4-1 and TRBJ1-6; D unclear. CDR1 MGHRA and CDR2 YSYEKL come from the germline V gene. There are 15 residues in the CDR3. Trimming removed 7 bases from V and 7 bases from J, with 17 bases in between. Here the CDR3 DNA reads TGCGCCAGCACCCAGTTCGGGGAATACAATTCACCCCTCCACTTT. Amino acid sequence: CASTQFGEYNSPLHF.

The rearrangement uses TRBV20-1 and TRBJ1-2; D gene ambiguous. Trimming left V 1 base short and J 7 bases short, with 13 bases between. The CDR3 runs 13 residues. CDR1 is DFQATT, CDR2 SNEGSKA, per germline (reference sequence). CDR3 nucleotide sequence: TGCAGTGCTAGAGGCCCCGGTCGGTTTGGCTACACCTTC. Protein sequence: CSARGPGRFGYTF.

V is TRBV20-1 and J is TRBJ1-6; D call uncertain. Germline loops: CDR1 DFQATT, CDR2 SNEGSKA (reference sequence). V was cut by 0 bases and J by 7 bases, with 10 bases left in between. CDR3 length equals 14 residues. The CDR3 spells CSARETGQNSPLHF. CDR3 nucleotides: TGCAGTGCTAGAGAAACCGGCCAGAATTCACCCCTCCACTTT.

The rearrangement joins TRBV6-6 to TRBJ1-2, with a tentative D call TRBD1 (5 bases). The CDR3 extends over 13 amino acids. Germline V gives CDR1 MNHNY, CDR2 SVGAGI (reference sequence). The V end lost 4 bases, the J end lost 4 bases, and 10 bases lay between the germline ends. The CDR3 nucleotides read TGTGCCAGCAGTTCCCTACAGGTCTATGGCTACACCTTC. Translated, it gives CASSSLQVYGYTF.

This clonotype occurred many times. The chain carries TRBV7-8 and TRBJ2-5; 7 bases agree with TRBD2. There are 15 residues in the CDR3. V trimming: 1 base; J trimming: 2 bases; junction bases outside the gene matches: 4. CDR1 and CDR2 from the germline V gene are SGHVS and FQNEAQ. CDR3 in amino acids: CASSLGGSGQETQYF. The CDR3 nucleotides are TGTGCCAGCAGCTTAGGTGGTAGCGGGCAAGAGACCCAGTACTTC.

The V gene is TRBV7-2, the J gene TRBJ2-3, with a weak D call TRBD2 (5 bases). V was shortened by 5 bases and J by 2 bases, with 14 bases between the two germline ends. CDR3 length: 15 residues. Germline-derived CDR1 and CDR2 are SGHTA and FQGNSA. The CDR3 nucleotides read TGTGCCAGCAGCGCTGGGAGAACAACCACAGATACGCAGTATTTT. This encodes CASSAGRTTTDTQYF.

A few counts support this clonotype. At one end, the junction sequence differs from germline, possibly due to a read error. The chain combines TRBV6-1 with TRBJ2-3; 9 nucleotides line up with TRBD1. Germline-derived CDR1 and CDR2 are MNHNS and SASEGT. The CDR3 is made up of 11 amino acids. The CDR3 region is CASKNRDREDF. The CDR3 coding sequence is TGTGCCAGCAAAAACCGGGACAGGGAGGATTTT.

This clonotype was observed a few times. V usage is TRBV7-2 and J usage is TRBJ2-7; TRBD1 might be the D (5 bases). The CDR3 loop spans 14 amino acids. The germline V gene encodes CDR1 SGHTA and CDR2 FQGNSA. Trimming shortened V by 1 base and J by 2 bases, and 9 bases separated the two germline ends. The CDR3 loop reads CASSLVDSTYEQYF. CDR3 nucleotides: TGTGCCAGCAGCTTAGTCGACAGTACCTACGAGCAGTACTTC.

This clonotype has just a few counts. The chain uses TRBV19 and TRBJ1-4; TRBD1 aligns across 9 bases. The CDR3 totals 15 residues. With V trimmed by 5 bases and J by 2 bases, 3 bases remained unmatched. CDR1 and CDR2 (germline): LNHDA, SQIVND (reference sequence). CDR3 sequence reads: CASSGTGWTNEKLFF. In DNA form, the CDR3 reads TGTGCCAGTAGTGGGACAGGGTGGACTAATGAAAAACTGTTTTTT. The full variable domain, in which reference TRBV19 and TRBJ1-4 provide the parts outside the CDR3, is DGGITQSPKYLFRKEGQNVTLSCEQNLNHDAMYWYRQDPGQGLRLIYYSQIVNDFQKGDIAEGYSVSREKKESFPLTVTSAQKNPTAFYLCASSGTGWTNEKLFFGSGTQLSVL.